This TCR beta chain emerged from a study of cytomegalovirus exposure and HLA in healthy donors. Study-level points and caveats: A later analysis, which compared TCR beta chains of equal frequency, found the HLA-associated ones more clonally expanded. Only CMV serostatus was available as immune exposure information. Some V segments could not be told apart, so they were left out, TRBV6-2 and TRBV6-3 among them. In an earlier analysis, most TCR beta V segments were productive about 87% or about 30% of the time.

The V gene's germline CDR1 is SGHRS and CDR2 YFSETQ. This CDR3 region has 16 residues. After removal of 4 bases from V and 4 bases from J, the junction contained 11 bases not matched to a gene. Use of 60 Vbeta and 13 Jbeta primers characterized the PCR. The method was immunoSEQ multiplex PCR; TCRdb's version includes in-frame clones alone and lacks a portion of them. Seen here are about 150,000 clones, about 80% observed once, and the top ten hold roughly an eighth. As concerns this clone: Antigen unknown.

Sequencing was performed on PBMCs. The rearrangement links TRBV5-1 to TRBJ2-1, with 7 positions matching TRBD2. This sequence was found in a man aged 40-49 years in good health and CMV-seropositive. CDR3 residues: CASSLTASGLYNEQFF. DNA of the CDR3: TGCGCCAGCAGCCTGACTGCTAGCGGCCTTTACAATGAGCAGTTCTTC.